This entry lists 19 T cell receptor beta chains sequenced from one sample in a study of identical twins. In TCRdb, the 5' RACE reads were re-called with MiXCR into one record per CDR3 protein. The sample shows around 480,000 distinct CDR3 sequences, approximately 15% of them seen only once. The sample also formed part of further work on yellow fever vaccine responses in identical twins.

Sequenced sample: CD4+ T cells sorted from blood. The receptor set was obtained from a woman under 30 in good health.

This clonotype was picked up a small number of times. V gene TRBV6-5 combines with J gene TRBJ1-2, with D hard to call. With 8 bases removed from V and 7 bases from J, the gap between germline ends came to 11 bases. This CDR3 spans 11 amino acids. CDR1 and CDR2 (germline): MNHEY, SVGAGI. CDR3: CASWEAGGYTF. CDR3 in DNA: TGTGCCAGCTGGGAAGCGGGTGGCTACACCTTC.

The V gene is TRBV4-3, the J gene TRBJ2-2; tentative D call: TRBD1 (5 bases). Trimming shortened V by 4 bases and J by 0 bases, and 12 bases separated the two germline ends. Germline lookup yields CDR1 LGHNA and CDR2 YSLEER. This CDR3 has 16 residues. CDR3 loop: CASSRRRQTNTGELFF. CDR3 coding DNA: TGCGCCAGCAGCCGCAGAAGACAGACGAACACCGGGGAGCTGTTTTTT.

This chain connects TRBV6-5 to TRBJ2-7; perhaps TRBD2 as D (6 bases). The germline V gene has CDR1 MNHEY and CDR2 SVGAGI. The CDR3 is 15 amino acids. Trimming left V 4 bases short and J 6 bases short, with 19 bases between. CDR3: CASSSPGAGSGEQYF. The CDR3 DNA is TGTGCCAGCAGTTCCCCTGGGGCGGGATCAGGCGAGCAGTACTTC.

This clonotype appeared a few times. This chain uses TRBV4-2 with TRBJ2-3, with D perhaps matching TRBD1 (5 bases). Per the germline V gene, CDR1 is LGHNA and CDR2 is YNFKEQ. V lost 1 base to trimming and J lost 5 bases, with 7 bases between them. The CDR3 length is 13 residues. The CDR3 spells CASSQGQLDTQYF. DNA of the CDR3: TGTGCCAGCAGCCAAGGACAGCTAGATACGCAGTATTTT.

The J gene is TRBJ2-2, the V gene TRBV6-5; D perhaps matches TRBD1 (5 bases). Germline loops: CDR1 MNHEY, CDR2 SVGAGI. This CDR3 contains 17 residues. The ends were cut back, 4 bases at V and 3 bases at J, with 18 bases in the middle. The CDR3 reads CASSWRRAVGDTGELFF. In DNA form, the CDR3 reads TGTGCCAGCAGTTGGCGCAGGGCGGTAGGGGACACCGGGGAGCTGTTTTTT.

The gene calls are TRBV5-1 and TRBJ2-1; perhaps D is TRBD1 or TRBD2 (6 bases each). V lost 4 bases and J lost 7, with 18 bases in between. Germline assignment: CDR1 SGHRS and CDR2 YFSETQ. The CDR3 has 15 amino acids. CDR3 nucleotide sequence: TGCGCCAGCAGCCTTGGTTCGGGGGCTCGAAATGAGCAGTTCTTC. This codes for CASSLGSGARNEQFF.

This clonotype was counted ten times or more. The J gene is TRBJ2-7, the V gene TRBV29-1, with no clear D. Germline V lookup: CDR1 SQVTM, CDR2 ANQGSEA. There are 12 residues in the CDR3. Trimming pared 4 bases from V and 6 bases from J, leaving 13 bases between. CDR3 nucleotide sequence: TGCAGCGTTGCTTGGGGTGTGTTCGAGCAGTACTTC. Protein product: CSVAWGVFEQYF.

This clonotype has more than one count but fewer than ten. The chain recombines TRBV9 with TRBJ2-7; 14 nucleotides align to TRBD2. Germline CDR1 and CDR2: SGDLS and YYNGEE. Trimming at V came to 4 bases and at J to 0 bases, leaving 9 bases not matched to a gene. The CDR3 extends over 18 amino acids. The CDR3 coding sequence is TGTGCCAGCAGCCTAGGACTAGCGGGAGGACCGAGCTCCTACGAGCAGTACTTC. It is translated as CASSLGLAGGPSSYEQYF.

The chain links TRBV7-9 to TRBJ2-7; no definite D call. Trimming stripped 4 bases from V and 2 bases from J, with 12 bases between. Germline values: CDR1 SEHNR, CDR2 FQNEAQ (reference sequence). The CDR3 consists of 14 residues. CDR3 DNA sequence: TGTGCCAGCAGCTCACTCGGGCAGACCTACGAGCAGTACTTC. This translates into CASSSLGQTYEQYF.

This chain links TRBV10-3 with TRBJ1-5; D might be TRBD1 (6 bases). The CDR3 covers 14 residues. Germline CDR1 is ENHRY and CDR2 is SYGVKD. Trimming took 5 bases from V and 6 from J, leaving 14 bases between them. CDR3 nucleotide sequence: TGTGCCATCAGTACTGCAGGGGAGAGTCAGCCCCAGCATTTT. It yields the protein CAISTAGESQPQHF.

The chain uses TRBV6-5 and TRBJ2-1; 11 bases are a match to TRBD1. CDR1 MNHEY and CDR2 SVGAGI come from the germline V gene. Trimming at V came to 1 base and at J to 7 bases, leaving 6 bases not matched to a gene. The CDR3 extends over 16 amino acids. This CDR3 is CASSYYTGQGGNEQFF. The DNA for the CDR3 is TGTGCCAGCAGTTACTATACGGGACAGGGGGGGAATGAGCAGTTCTTC.

The chain has TRBV5-4 and TRBJ2-1, with D tentatively TRBD2 (5 bases). Trimming removed 5 bases at V and 9 bases at J, with 12 bases between. The CDR3 has 12 residues. Germline loops: CDR1 SGHNT, CDR2 YYREEE (reference sequence). CDR3 amino acids: CASSTSGSEQFF. CDR3 coding DNA: TGTGCCAGCAGTACGAGCGGAAGTGAGCAGTTCTTC.

This clonotype has ten or more counts. This rearrangement joins TRBV10-3 to TRBJ2-7, with TRBD2 as a possible D gene (5 bases). Trimming pared 0 bases from V and 3 bases from J, leaving 18 bases between. The germline V gene encodes CDR1 ENHRY and CDR2 SYGVKD. The length of the CDR3 is 17 residues. This CDR3 reads CAISESGGRKGLYEQYF. CDR3 coding DNA: TGTGCCATCAGTGAGTCGGGTGGGCGCAAAGGACTCTACGAGCAGTACTTC.

The gene calls are TRBV30 and TRBJ1-2; D unclear. The germline gives CDR1 GTSNPN, CDR2 SVGIG (reference sequence). Trimming took off 0 bases at V and 4 bases at J, with 9 bases between the two ends. The CDR3 is made up of 13 amino acids. As DNA, the CDR3 is TGTGCCTGGAGTGTAGAACAAAGCTATGGCTACACCTTC. It translates to CAWSVEQSYGYTF.

The chain combines TRBV30 with TRBJ2-4; the match to TRBD2 covers 7 bases. CDR3 length: 13 residues. J gave up 15 bases and V 3 bases, and 14 bases lay outside the gene matches. Germline values: CDR1 GTSNPN, CDR2 SVGIG (reference sequence). The CDR3 bases are TGTGCCTGGAGCCCGGTGGCGGGAGAGCCCCCGTACTTC. This sequence encodes CAWSPVAGEPPYF.

The chain recombines TRBV29-1 with TRBJ2-1; 10 bases agree with TRBD1. The length of the CDR3 is 16 residues. In germline, CDR1 is SQVTM, CDR2 ANQGSEA. V shed 3 bases, J shed 8 bases, and the junction held 13 bases outside the gene matches. The DNA of the CDR3 is TGCAGCGTTGATCCCCTCCGGGACAGGGGAGGCGATGAGCAGTTCTTC. Its translation is CSVDPLRDRGGDEQFF.

The chain joins TRBV4-1 to TRBJ2-3; 9 bases line up with TRBD1. J lost 5 bases, V lost 2 bases, and 5 bases had no gene match. Germline V lookup: CDR1 MGHRA, CDR2 YSYEKL. This CDR3 has 15 amino acids. In nucleotides, the CDR3 is TGCGCCAGCAGCCAACCCGGGACAGGGTTAGATACGCAGTATTTT. Encoded protein: CASSQPGTGLDTQYF.

This clonotype turned up a few times. The chain has TRBV14 and TRBJ2-7; D is perhaps TRBD1 (8 bases). V was shortened by 4 bases and J by 1 base, with 20 bases between the two germline ends. CDR3 length: 17 amino acids. Per germline, CDR1 SGHDN and CDR2 FVKESK. CDR3 residues: CASSPLYRGGRSYEQYF. As DNA, the CDR3 is TGTGCCAGCAGCCCTCTCTACAGGGGGGGCAGGTCCTACGAGCAGTACTTC.

V and J are TRBV28 and TRBJ1-4, with 8 bases aligning to TRBD1. CDR3 length: 15 residues. J was trimmed by 8 bases and V by 2 bases; bases with no gene match: 7. CDR1 is MDHEN, CDR2 SYDVKM, per germline. DNA of the CDR3: TGTGCCAGCAGTTTACCTGGGACAGGAGGGGAAAAACTGTTTTTT. The encoded protein is CASSLPGTGGEKLFF. Full variable domain (outside the CDR3, taken from reference TRBV28 and TRBJ1-4): DVKVTQSSRYLVKRTGEKVFLECVQDMDHENMFWYRQDPGLGLRLIYFSYDVKMKEKGDIPEGYSVSREKKERFSLILESASTNQTSMYLCASSLPGTGGEKLFFGSGTQLSVL.